This T cell receptor (beta chain) was recorded in a study of neurological immune-mediated disorders (dated by TCRdb to the late 2010s). Study-level background: Peripheral blood TCR-beta repertoires from patients with HTLV-I-associated myelopathy (HAM/TSP), patients with multiple sclerosis, and healthy controls were compared in the study using UMI-based sequencing. The approximately 96 TCR-beta libraries covered PBMC samples along with longitudinal samples, technical triplicates, and paired sorted CD4+ and CD8+ T-cell subsets. To precisely calculate how much the frequency of each individual clone varied, libraries were sequenced in technical triplicate. Of the approximately 70 subjects in the cohort, some 15 were HAM/TSP patients, some 34 were multiple sclerosis patients, and 20 were healthy controls.

The time point label corresponds to: technical triplicate 1. For the sorted-subset TCR libraries, the starting material was 1 million sorted CD4+ or CD8+ T cells. Peripheral blood was subjected to Ficoll-Hypaque density gradient centrifugation to isolate PBMCs, which were then cryopreserved in liquid nitrogen. The study also sequenced paired sorted CD4+ and CD8+ subsets from healthy controls, HAM/TSP patients and MS patients. The paper as a whole reports these results and caveats: The highest TCR clonal expansion was observed in HAM/TSP patients, whereas the lowest was observed in MS patients, even when compared with healthy controls. Across subjects, expanded clones never shared an identical CDR3 amino acid sequence, which suggests that the TCR-beta repertoires in every group were private.

Many counts were recorded for this clonotype. It has no known antigen specificity. No base qualities exist here, and no much larger clone lies one base off it. The junction shows trimming of 1 base on V and 5 bases on J, plus 14 bases between the germline ends. The CDR1 and CDR2 encoded by the germline V gene (reference sequence) are DFQATT and SNEGSKA. Inclusive of the bounding cysteine and phenylalanine, the CDR3 is 14 residues long. Just CDR3 DNA is preserved here, 42 bases in frame from base 1. cDNA was synthesized by template-switch 5'RACE using a primer with a 10-nucleotide random unique molecular identifier that tagged each TCR transcript. Each sequencing run produced over 160 million TCR-beta sequences covering 15-18 subjects. Total RNA was extracted with the RNeasy kit. The KAPA Real-time Library Amplification kit was used to amplify TCR-beta VDJ regions with primers for the TCR constant region and the 5'RACE anchor. A first PCR added sample indexes and Illumina adaptors, and a second PCR then raised library yield. After Ampure bead purification, the roughly 650 bp TCR product was size-selected on a 2% E-gel SizeSelection system. Before pooling, libraries had their quality checked on a Bioanalyzer, their concentration measured with Qubit, and their quantity determined with the Kapa Library Quantification kit. Paired-end 2 x 150 bp sequencing of the libraries was performed on an Illumina HiSeq 2500. To increase sequence diversity, about 23-30% phiX was spiked into each library pool. For the original study's pipeline: The quality-filtered reads were processed with the UMI-based MiGEC pipeline, whose error correction step removed more than 80% of the raw TCR sequences. IMGT germline references were used for aligning VDJ genes, and each clonotype was defined as a unique CDR3 amino acid sequence together with its V-J genes. Clonal expansion, Shannon diversity and CDR3 relatedness (CalcPairwiseDistances, ClusterSamples) were evaluated with VDJtools, and phylogenetic trees were built with CLCbio workbench. Clones with at least 8 unique UMIs were defined as expanded, with this threshold being based on coefficient-of-variation modelling across technical triplicates. TCRdb trimmed public reads at Q25 via fastp, called clones via MiXCR and kept in-frame beta chains. Identical CDR3 proteins give one entry, which carries the most common genes and DNA. The V and J calls and clone size come from TCRdb's table, not from the authors' own analysis. The sample has approximately 23,000 distinct CDR3 sequences on record, about 13% of them singletons. The ten most abundant clones make up less than 5.5% of the sample.

The sequence came from a female donor with HTLV-1-associated myelopathy (HAM/TSP). Sequencing used CD4+ T cells from blood. The chain is encoded by TRBV20-1 joined to TRBJ2-5; TRBD2 could be the D gene, as 7 bases match. The DNA sequence reads TGCAGTGCTAGAGCAATACAGGGAGGGGAGACCCAGTACTTC. Its amino acids are CSARAIQGGETQYF.